The 19 T cell receptor beta chains listed next were all sequenced from one sample in a study of cytomegalovirus exposure and HLA in healthy donors. The primer mix had 60 Vbeta and 13 Jbeta primers. Sequencing was performed with immunoSEQ multiplex PCR; in TCRdb, only in-frame clones are kept and a portion is missing. The sample lists about 210,000 clones, 82% seen once, with 5.5% to 7.5% in the top ten. Specimen: PBMCs. These receptors originate from a man aged 35-49 years in good health and CMV-seropositive.

The chain links TRBV30 to TRBJ1-2; tentatively, D is TRBD1 (5 bases). CDR3 size: 13 residues. Germline-derived CDR1 and CDR2 are GTSNPN and SVGIG (reference sequence). The germline V and J ends were trimmed by 2 bases and 4 bases, with 11 bases remaining between them. The DNA of the CDR3 is TGTGCCTGGAGTACGGACACCGTCTATGGCTACACCTTC. This codes for CAWSTDTVYGYTF.

In its sample, this clone was seen a few times. This specimen includes other DNA sequences encoding the same CDR3. The chain links TRBV6-6 to TRBJ1-5; D is ambiguous. CDR1 is MNHNY and CDR2 is SVGAGI in the germline V gene (reference sequence). CDR3 length: 13 amino acids. The V end lost 4 bases, the J end lost 0 bases, and 4 bases lay between the germline ends. CDR3 in amino acids: CASSLDSNQPQHF. In DNA form, the CDR3 reads TGTGCCAGCAGTTTAGATAGCAATCAGCCCCAGCATTTT.

The genes are TRBV10-2 and TRBJ2-5; D not resolved. Germline-derived CDR1 and CDR2 are WSHSY and SAAADI. V lost 0 bases, J lost 2 bases, and 7 bases lay in between. The CDR3 totals 14 residues. DNA of the CDR3: TGCGCCAGCAGTGAGTCCAGGAAACAAGAGACCCAGTACTTC. Amino acid sequence: CASSESRKQETQYF.

The J gene is TRBJ2-4, the V gene TRBV6-5, with a possible D match to TRBD2 (5 bases). Germline lookup yields CDR1 MNHEY and CDR2 SVGAGI. With 2 bases removed from V and 6 bases from J, the gap between germline ends came to 14 bases. The CDR3 loop spans 15 amino acids. The DNA for the CDR3 is TGTGCCAGCAGTTACCGAGAGGGCCCTCGAAACATTCAGTACTTC. Protein product: CASSYREGPRNIQYF.

The rearrangement links TRBV5-6 to TRBJ1-2; D gene uncertain. CDR1 and CDR2 (germline): SGHDT, YYEEEE. The CDR3 has 13 amino acids. The V end lost 3 bases, the J end lost 7 bases, and 13 bases lay between the germline ends. CDR3 DNA sequence: TGTGCCAGCAGCTGGGAGGAAGGTTCTGGCTACACCTTC. It yields the protein CASSWEEGSGYTF.

This clone showed up just once. The chain uses TRBV9 and TRBJ2-2; D gene ambiguous. The CDR3 consists of 15 residues. The V and J ends lost 2 bases and 5 bases respectively, with 13 bases between them. The germline V gene has CDR1 SGDLS and CDR2 YYNGEE. The CDR3 DNA reads as TGTGCCAGCAGCGTTACAGAGATAAGGACCGGGGAGCTGTTTTTT. It yields the protein CASSVTEIRTGELFF.

The chain joins TRBV7-9 to TRBJ2-1; 7 positions match TRBD1. The CDR3 consists of 13 residues. The V gene's germline CDR1 is SEHNR and CDR2 FQNEAQ (reference sequence). The V gene end was trimmed by 1 base and the J gene end by 10 bases; junction bases not matched to a gene: 4. The CDR3 loop is CASSLEGAEEQFF. The DNA of the CDR3 is TGTGCCAGCAGCTTAGAGGGGGCAGAGGAGCAGTTCTTC.

The chain uses TRBV28 and TRBJ2-7, with 11 bases fitting TRBD2. The germline gives CDR1 MDHEN, CDR2 SYDVKM. The CDR3 is 20 amino acids. The ends lost 4 bases at V and 0 bases at J; junction bases unmatched: 17. The CDR3: CASSSHEGLAEPPSSYEQYV. As DNA, the CDR3 is TGTGCCAGCAGTTCTCACGAGGGACTAGCGGAACCCCCCAGCTCCTACGAGCAGTACGTC.

J is TRBJ1-1 and V is TRBV7-2, with D possibly matching TRBD1 (6 bases). Germline V lookup: CDR1 SGHTA, CDR2 FQGNSA. Trimming removed 2 bases at V and 2 bases at J, with 12 bases between. This CDR3 comprises 15 residues. The DNA of the CDR3 is TGTGCCAGCAGCTTAAGGGGGGGAGGAAACACTGAAGCTTTCTTT. This translates into CASSLRGGGNTEAFF.

J is TRBJ1-1 and V is TRBV19, with D possibly matching TRBD1 (5 bases). This CDR3 contains 11 residues. The V gene's germline CDR1 is LNHDA and CDR2 SQIVND (reference sequence). V dropped 7 bases and J dropped 5 bases, with 8 bases sitting between them. The CDR3 reads CASTPGTEAFF. CDR3 sequence (DNA): TGTGCCAGTACCCCAGGGACTGAAGCTTTCTTT.

A single count supports this clone. This chain uses TRBV10-3 with TRBJ1-1; D possibly corresponds to TRBD1 (6 bases). Trimming took off 0 bases at V and 3 bases at J, with 14 bases between the two ends. Germline assignment: CDR1 ENHRY and CDR2 SYGVKD. This CDR3 has 16 residues. CDR3 nucleotides: TGTGCCATCAGTGAGTCGATAGGGCAGGGGCACACTGAAGCTTTCTTT. It yields the protein CAISESIGQGHTEAFF.

This rearrangement joins TRBV5-1 to TRBJ2-7; weak D call: TRBD2 (6 bases). CDR3 length: 13 residues. The germline V and J ends were trimmed by 0 bases and 6 bases, with 10 bases remaining between them. The V gene's germline CDR1 is SGHRS and CDR2 YFSETQ. CDR3 residues: CASSLAGTPEQYF. The DNA of the CDR3 is TGCGCCAGCAGCTTGGCAGGGACTCCCGAGCAGTACTTC. Together with reference TRBV5-1 and TRBJ2-7, the CDR3 gives the full variable domain: KAGVTQTPRYLIKTRGQQVTLSCSPISGHRSVSWYQQTPGQGLQFLFEYFSETQRNKGNFPGRFSGRQFSNSRSEMNVSTLELGDSALYLCASSLAGTPEQYFGPGTRLTVT.

The gene calls are TRBV10-2 and TRBJ2-7; 11 nucleotides agree with TRBD2. This CDR3 is built from 13 residues. J was trimmed by 3 bases and V by 8 bases; bases with no gene match: 3. Per germline, CDR1 WSHSY and CDR2 SAAADI. The CDR3 region has the DNA TGCGCCAGCCGAACTAGCGGGAGCTACGAGCAGTACTTC. This codes for CASRTSGSYEQYF.

This clone came up once. V is TRBV29-1 and J is TRBJ1-1, with 8 nucleotides matching TRBD1. Germline CDR1 is SQVTM and CDR2 is ANQGSEA. The ends lost 7 bases at V and 3 bases at J; junction bases unmatched: 13. The CDR3 is 15 amino acids. Here the CDR3 reads CSDLTGDPAHTEAFF. In DNA form, the CDR3 reads TGCAGCGATTTGACAGGGGATCCAGCGCACACTGAAGCTTTCTTT.

This clone occurred once. The V and J genes are TRBV9 and TRBJ2-5; D may be TRBD1 (7 bases). There are 15 residues in the CDR3. Per the germline V gene, CDR1 is SGDLS and CDR2 is YYNGEE. V was trimmed by 4 bases and J by 0 bases, leaving 13 bases between them. The CDR3 is CASSPGGQYQETQYF. The CDR3 region has the DNA TGTGCCAGCAGCCCAGGGGGGCAATACCAAGAGACCCAGTACTTC.

This chain links TRBV5-1 with TRBJ2-7; 16 bases map to TRBD2. The CDR3 has 16 residues. Germline V CDR1 and CDR2: SGHRS, YFSETQ. Germline trimming cut 4 bases from V and 7 bases from J; bases unmatched to any gene: 8. This CDR3 is CASSQGLAGGPEEQYV. The CDR3 DNA follows: TGCGCCAGCAGCCAGGGACTAGCGGGAGGGCCCGAGGAGCAGTACGTC.

V gene TRBV5-1 combines with J gene TRBJ2-2; the match to TRBD2 covers 14 bases. The germline gives CDR1 SGHRS, CDR2 YFSETQ. V dropped 5 bases and J dropped 8; count of bases not matched to a gene: 5. The CDR3 sequence is 15 residues long. The CDR3 DNA follows: TGCGCCAGCAGTCCAGGGACTAGCGGGAGTGGGGAGCTGTTTTTT. Residues: CASSPGTSGSGELFF.

The chain recombines TRBV5-4 with TRBJ2-3, with 8 bases aligning to TRBD2. The CDR3 spans 15 residues. Germline lookup yields CDR1 SGHNT and CDR2 YYREEE (reference sequence). The V segment lost 3 bases and the J segment 2 bases; nucleotides outside the gene matches: 5. CDR3 amino acids: CASSSNSGNTDTQYF. DNA of the CDR3: TGTGCCAGCAGCTCAAATAGCGGGAACACAGATACGCAGTATTTT.

The genes are TRBV6-1 and TRBJ1-2; 8 nucleotides line up with TRBD1. The CDR3 has 13 residues. Germline V gene data show CDR1 as MNHNS and CDR2 as SASEGT. Losses at the gene ends were 6 bases for V and 6 bases for J; bases not matched to a gene: 6. The CDR3 sequence is CASRLTGGNGYTF. Here the CDR3 DNA reads TGTGCCAGCAGACTCACAGGGGGAAATGGCTACACCTTC.